The 25 T cell receptor beta chains given below trace back to one sample, sequenced in a study of T-cell reconstitution after alpha-beta-depleted transplantation in children. The authors prepared the TCRbeta library with unique molecular identifiers. TCRdb passed the PCR reads through MiXCR, listing each CDR3 protein once. Seen here are 9,200 or so distinct CDR3 sequences, approximately 15% observed once, and the top ten hold about 48%. Sequenced here: PBMCs, mostly from graft donor cells, sampled 60 days after TCRalphabeta/CD19-depleted stem cell transplant. All receptors derive from a male patient aged 10 to 17 who had a stem cell transplant for acute lymphoblastic leukemia, so the T cells may come from the graft donor.

This clonotype was seen a few times. The V call is TRBV20-1, the J call TRBJ1-2, with D perhaps matching TRBD1 (6 bases). The CDR3 spans 13 residues. CDR1 is DFQATT, CDR2 SNEGSKA, per germline (reference sequence). The V end was cut by 5 bases, the J end by 5 bases, with 15 bases between. Here the CDR3 DNA reads TGCAGTGCTTGGAGTCCCAGGGGTTATGGCTACACCTTC. Translating gives CSAWSPRGYGYTF.

This clonotype was picked up many times. J is TRBJ1-4 and V is TRBV18, with a weak D call TRBD1 (6 bases). The CDR3 has 17 amino acids. In germline, CDR1 is KGHSH, CDR2 LQKENI. The V end was cut by 1 base, the J end by 0 bases, with 12 bases between. This CDR3 reads CASSPHIRDTTNEKLFF. DNA of the CDR3: TGTGCCAGCTCACCACATATTCGGGACACAACTAATGAAAAACTGTTTTTT.

This clonotype occurred many times. The chain combines TRBV6-5 with TRBJ2-1; 7 bases agree with TRBD2. The germline V gene has CDR1 MNHEY and CDR2 SVGAGI. Germline trimming cut 5 bases from V and 10 bases from J; bases unmatched to any gene: 8. This CDR3 comprises 13 residues. The CDR3 protein is CASSPSERGEQFF. DNA of the CDR3: TGTGCCAGCAGTCCCTCGGAGCGGGGAGAGCAGTTCTTC.

This chain uses TRBV5-1 with TRBJ1-1; perhaps TRBD1 as D (5 bases). Per germline, CDR1 SGHRS and CDR2 YFSETQ. There are 14 residues in the CDR3. Trimming shortened V by 0 bases and J by 2 bases, and 8 bases separated the two germline ends. The CDR3 reads CASSLGQPNTEAFF. DNA for the CDR3: TGCGCCAGCAGCTTGGGACAGCCAAACACTGAAGCTTTCTTT.

The rearrangement links TRBV2 to TRBJ2-3, with 12 bases lining up with TRBD2. This CDR3 contains 16 residues. Germline CDR1 SNHLY, CDR2 FYNNEI. V gave up 5 bases and J gave up 3 bases; unmatched junction bases: 6. The CDR3 DNA reads TGTGCCAGCAGTCTCGATCTAGCGGGAGGGACAGATACGCAGTATTTT. Translation gives CASSLDLAGGTDTQYF.

This clonotype was found many times. The chain carries TRBV5-1 and TRBJ1-6; D is unresolved. Germline V CDR1 and CDR2: SGHRS, YFSETQ. The CDR3 contains 13 residues. V lost 0 bases, J lost 6 bases, and 4 bases lay in between. The CDR3 protein is CASSLGGNSPLHF. In DNA, the CDR3 is TGCGCCAGCAGCTTGGGGGGTAATTCACCCCTCCACTTT.

This chain connects TRBV20-1 to TRBJ1-1, with D possibly matching TRBD1 (5 bases). V lost 2 bases and J lost 6, with 19 bases in between. CDR3 size: 15 residues. Germline values: CDR1 DFQATT, CDR2 SNEGSKA (reference sequence). The CDR3 sequence is CSARTSRGGTPEAFF. CDR3 coding DNA: TGCAGTGCTAGAACATCTAGGGGAGGGACTCCTGAAGCTTTCTTT.

This clonotype was seen repeatedly, ten times or more. V is TRBV7-9 and J is TRBJ2-3; 14 bases agree with TRBD2. Germline V gene sequence: CDR1 SEHNR, CDR2 FQNEAQ (reference sequence). V shed 5 bases and J 3 bases; nucleotides not matched to a gene: 7. This CDR3 is 17 amino acids long. CDR3 residues: CASSPGLAGARTDTQYF. CDR3 DNA: TGTGCCAGCAGCCCGGGACTAGCGGGAGCCCGGACAGATACGCAGTATTTT.

The chain joins TRBV20-1 to TRBJ1-6; D is unclear. Trimming stripped 5 bases from V and 8 bases from J, with 19 bases between. From germline, CDR1 is DFQATT and CDR2 SNEGSKA (reference sequence). The CDR3 length is 15 residues. CDR3: CSASQFPLRDSPLHF. CDR3 in DNA: TGCAGTGCTTCCCAATTCCCTCTCCGGGATTCACCCCTCCACTTT.

This clonotype came up a few times. The gene calls are TRBV7-9 and TRBJ2-7; no clear D. Germline lookup yields CDR1 SEHNR and CDR2 FQNEAQ (reference sequence). This CDR3 has 13 amino acids. Trimming stripped 4 bases from V and 3 bases from J, with 10 bases between. In DNA, the CDR3 is TGTGCCAGCAGCTCTCCCGAGAACTACGAGCAGTACTTC. Encoded protein: CASSSPENYEQYF. Complete variable domain (other parts from reference TRBV7-9 and TRBJ2-7): DTGVSQNPRHKITKRGQNVTFRCDPISEHNRLYWYRQTLGQGPEFLTYFQNEAQLEKSRLLSDRFSAERPKGSFSTLEIQRTEQGDSAMYLCASSSPENYEQYFGPGTRLTVT.

This clonotype was counted many times. V is TRBV10-1 and J is TRBJ2-7; 8 bases are shared with TRBD1. The CDR3 runs 13 residues. With 6 bases clipped from V and 3 bases from J, the junction kept 4 bases outside the gene matches. From germline, CDR1 is WNHNN and CDR2 SYGVQD (reference sequence). The CDR3 DNA sequence: TGCGCCAGCAGCCAGGGGGCGCTCTACGAGCAGTACTTC. This gives the protein CASSQGALYEQYF.

The CDR3 DNA reads TGTGCCAGCTCACCACTGGGGGTAACGCGCGGCAATGAGCAGTTCTTC. It is translated as CASSPLGVTRGNEQFF. The chain carries TRBV18 and TRBJ2-1, with D perhaps given as TRBD1 or TRBD2 (5 bases each). Per germline, CDR1 KGHSH and CDR2 LQKENI. The CDR3 totals 16 residues. V shed 1 base and J shed 6 bases, with 16 bases lying between them.

This clonotype was counted many times. J is TRBJ2-1 and V is TRBV4-3, with D possibly being TRBD1 or TRBD2 (5 bases each). In germline, CDR1 is LGHNA, CDR2 YSLEER. The CDR3 sequence is 17 residues long. V lost 0 bases, J lost 7 bases, and 19 bases lay in between. CDR3 loop: CASSQDRYGGDKNEQFF. CDR3 sequence (DNA): TGCGCCAGCAGCCAAGATCGTTATGGGGGAGACAAAAATGAGCAGTTCTTC.

This clonotype was seen at least ten times. The chain combines TRBV15 with TRBJ2-2; no definite D call. Trimming took off 6 bases at V and 0 bases at J, with 14 bases between the two ends. Germline V gene sequence: CDR1 LNHNV, CDR2 YYDKDF (reference sequence). This CDR3 comprises 16 residues. The CDR3 spells CATSQRLRSNTGELFF. In DNA form, the CDR3 reads TGTGCCACCAGTCAGAGATTGAGATCGAACACCGGGGAGCTGTTTTTT.

This clonotype has ten or more counts. The V call is TRBV29-1, the J call TRBJ1-1; 8 bases line up with TRBD1. Trimming took 7 bases from V and 5 from J; bases not matched to a gene: 6. This CDR3 comprises 12 residues. From germline, CDR1 is SQVTM and CDR2 ANQGSEA. The CDR3 spells CSAGQGNTEAFF. The CDR3 nucleotides are TGCAGCGCTGGACAGGGCAATACTGAAGCTTTCTTT.

This clonotype was seen at least ten times. The chain joins TRBV24-1 to TRBJ2-5, with a tentative D call TRBD2 (6 bases). The V gene's germline CDR1 is KGHDR and CDR2 SFDVKD. The V end lost 1 base, the J end lost 7 bases, and 9 bases lay between the germline ends. The CDR3 covers 13 residues. Here the CDR3 reads CATSDFTGGTQYF. DNA of the CDR3: TGTGCCACCAGTGATTTTACCGGGGGGACCCAGTACTTC.

The gene calls are TRBV15 and TRBJ2-5; TRBD2 might be the D (6 bases). The CDR3 totals 13 residues. Germline values: CDR1 LNHNV, CDR2 YYDKDF (reference sequence). V lost 5 bases and J lost 5, with 12 bases in between. CDR3 sequence: CATSYIGGETQYF. DNA of the CDR3: TGTGCCACCAGCTACATAGGAGGGGAGACCCAGTACTTC. Based on the CDR3 plus reference TRBV15 and TRBJ2-5, the full variable domain is DAMVIQNPRYQVTQFGKPVTLSCSQTLNHNVMYWYQQKSSQAPKLLFHYYDKDFNNEADTPDNFQSRRPNTSFCFLDIRSPGLGDTAMYLCATSYIGGETQYFGPGTRLLVL.

Many counts were recorded for this clonotype. The V and J genes are TRBV7-2 and TRBJ2-5; TRBD2 aligns across 9 bases. Per germline, CDR1 SGHTA and CDR2 FQGNSA. Trimming removed 1 base from V and 6 bases from J; junction bases left unmatched: 6. This CDR3 is 15 amino acids long. The CDR3: CASSLDASGAKTQYF. CDR3 sequence (DNA): TGTGCCAGCAGCTTAGATGCTAGCGGGGCGAAGACCCAGTACTTC.

Remarks on this clonotype: A clone one base away is much larger, so this may be a read error. The CDR3 reads CASSYSGLVTHTDTQYF. The CDR3, as DNA: TGTGCCAGCAGTTACTCGGGACTAGTAACTCACACAGATACGCAGTATTTT. The chain carries TRBV6-5 and TRBJ2-3; 8 nucleotides match TRBD2. CDR1 is MNHEY and CDR2 is SVGAGI in the germline V gene. The CDR3 length is 17 residues. The V and J ends lost 0 bases and 2 bases, in that order; junction bases with no gene match: 7.

There are many counts of this clonotype. The rearrangement uses TRBV3-1 and TRBJ2-3; 9 nucleotides match TRBD2. The J segment lost 9 bases and the V segment lost 2 bases, leaving 9 bases of the junction unmatched. The germline CDR1 and CDR2 sequences are LGHDT and YNNKEL (reference sequence). CDR3 length equals 15 residues. The CDR3 DNA reads TGTGCCAGCAGCCAATCTAGCGGGGCTCCCGAAACGCAGTATTTT. Protein sequence: CASSQSSGAPETQYF.

The CDR3 nucleotides are TGTGCCAGCAGCCTTACTAGCGGTTACACAGATACGCAGTATTTT. Translation gives CASSLTSGYTDTQYF. V is TRBV11-2 and J is TRBJ2-3, with TRBD2 matching 8 bases. Germline assignment: CDR1 SGHAT and CDR2 FQNNGV. The CDR3 is made up of 15 amino acids. V was clipped by 5 bases and J by 2 bases; unmatched bases: 6.

This clonotype was detected many times. The CDR3 is CASRKVAGDTYEQYF. The DNA for the CDR3 is TGTGCCAGCAGAAAGGTGGCAGGGGATACCTACGAGCAGTACTTC. The gene calls are TRBV6-5 and TRBJ2-7, with D possibly matching TRBD1 (6 bases). Trimming took 6 bases from V and 2 from J, leaving 17 bases between them. This CDR3 spans 15 amino acids. The germline gives CDR1 MNHEY, CDR2 SVGAGI.

This clonotype was observed many times. V gene TRBV18 combines with J gene TRBJ1-1, with 7 bases that match TRBD1. The CDR3 consists of 15 residues. V shed 3 bases, J shed 0 bases, and the junction held 4 bases outside the gene matches. Germline values: CDR1 KGHSH, CDR2 LQKENI. The CDR3 DNA reads as TGTGCCAGCTCACCCGCAGGGGGAGTGAACACTGAAGCTTTCTTT. Its protein product is CASSPAGGVNTEAFF.

Within the sample, this clonotype is medium-sized. The V gene is TRBV19, the J gene TRBJ2-3; a weak D match, TRBD1 (6 bases). The CDR3 consists of 12 residues. V lost 7 bases, J lost 3 bases, and 8 bases lay in between. Germline V gives CDR1 LNHDA, CDR2 SQIVND (reference sequence). The CDR3, as DNA: TGTGCCAGTACAGGGGAGACAGATACGCAGTATTTT. As protein: CASTGETDTQYF.

This clonotype was picked up many times. The chain has TRBV30 and TRBJ2-7; no reliable D call. This CDR3 comprises 13 residues. Between the trimmed V and J ends, which lost 5 bases and 6 bases, there was a span of 17 bases. CDR1 is GTSNPN and CDR2 is SVGIG in the germline V gene (reference sequence). The CDR3 is CAWSRPLRVEQYF. In DNA, the CDR3 is TGTGCCTGGTCTAGACCTTTACGTGTCGAGCAGTACTTC.